These T cell receptor beta chains were read from a single sample in a study of early T cells in non-severe SARS-CoV-2 infection. One entry per CDR3 protein, called by TCRdb with MiXCR from the 5' RACE reads. The sample contains more than 95,000 distinct CDR3 sequences, approximately 11% of which appear only once. This specimen consisted of whole blood, obtained at baseline. Source of these receptors: an adult who was a healthcare worker with PCR-confirmed SARS-CoV-2 infection or an uninfected control (not recorded which). Each CDR3 is given with its conserved first and last residue. Fields, in order: CDR3 protein, CDR3 DNA, V gene, D gene, clone size, J gene. A D gene is named only where the DNA matches it firmly. Where a row states a size, it is once, few, many or the class of an expanded clone; other rows omit it.

CASSLSSVRDTEQFF,TGTGCCAGCAGCTTAAGCAGTGTACGGGACACTGAGCAGTTCTTC,TRBV11-3,-,few,TRBJ2-1
CASSQMEKLFF,TGTGCCAGCAGCCAGATGGAAAAACTGTTTTTT,TRBV3-1,-,many,TRBJ1-4
CASSGRTGSILTF,TGTGCCAGCAGCGGACGGACAGGCTCGATCCTGACTTTC,TRBV7-2,TRBD1,-,TRBJ2-6
CASSAGDRGETYGYTF,TGTGCCAGCAGCGCGGGGGACAGGGGAGAGACCTATGGCTACACCTTC,TRBV9,TRBD1,-,TRBJ1-2
CSAQEGAQPQHF,TGCAGTGCCCAGGAGGGGGCCCAGCCCCAGCATTTT,TRBV20-1,TRBD1,few,TRBJ1-5
CASTVGQGLDGYTF,TGCGCCAGCACCGTCGGGCAGGGGCTGGATGGCTACACCTTC,TRBV5-1,-,-,TRBJ1-2
CASSEPRLAGADTQYF,TGCGCCAGCAGTGAGCCTCGACTAGCGGGAGCAGATACGCAGTATTTT,TRBV10-1,TRBD2,-,TRBJ2-3
CASSQRRTEQFF,TGTGCCAGCAGCCAGAGGCGAACTGAGCAGTTCTTC,TRBV3-1,-,few,TRBJ2-1
CASSFSGEDTQYF,TGTGCCAGCAGCTTTTCAGGGGAGGATACGCAGTATTTT,TRBV11-2,-,few,TRBJ2-3
CASSYTWGQDTQYF,TGTGCCAGCAGCTATACCTGGGGTCAAGATACGCAGTATTTT,TRBV7-2,-,many,TRBJ2-3
CASGGHGLGTQYF,TGTGCCAGCGGGGGACATGGTTTAGGTACGCAGTATTTT,TRBV27,-,-,TRBJ2-3
CASSVDLHTDTQYF,TGTGCCAGCAGCGTAGATCTTCACACAGATACGCAGTATTTT,TRBV9,-,-,TRBJ2-3
CSVEVNPGSASLSSEQFF,TGCAGCGTTGAAGTTAACCCAGGGTCAGCCTCTCTGTCGAGTGAGCAGTTCTTC,TRBV29-1,-,-,TRBJ2-1
CASSLEASGWGDIQYF,TGTGCCAGCAGCTTAGAGGCTAGCGGTTGGGGAGACATTCAGTACTTC,TRBV7-2,TRBD2,-,TRBJ2-4
CASSYSRQNTEAFF,TGTGCCAGCAGCTACAGTCGTCAAAACACTGAAGCTTTCTTT,TRBV7-2,-,few,TRBJ1-1
CAISGKAGGSTDTQYF,TGTGCCATCAGTGGAAAGGCGGGAGGTAGCACAGATACGCAGTATTTT,TRBV10-3,TRBD2,-,TRBJ2-3
CASSLAVGRGTEAFF,TGTGCCAGCAGCTTAGCGGTGGGGCGCGGTACTGAAGCTTTCTTT,TRBV7-2,-,-,TRBJ1-1
CASSFERGYEQYF,TGTGCCAGCAGTTTTGAGAGGGGCTACGAGCAGTACTTC,TRBV12-3/TRBV12-4,-,-,TRBJ2-7
CASSQAGAQNEKLFF,TGTGCCAGCAGCCAAGCAGGGGCACAAAATGAAAAACTGTTTTTT,TRBV4-2,-,few,TRBJ1-4
CASSLRRGSTDTQYF,TGCGCCAGCAGCTTGAGGCGGGGAAGCACAGATACGCAGTATTTT,TRBV5-1,-,many,TRBJ2-3
CASSLGGEGSPLHF,TGTGCCAGCAGCCTAGGGGGCGAAGGTTCACCCCTCCACTTT,TRBV27,TRBD1,-,TRBJ1-6
CASSPDMNPYEQYF,TGTGCCAGCAGCCCGGACATGAACCCCTACGAGCAGTACTTC,TRBV7-9,-,many,TRBJ2-7
CASSFLAGGFPEQYF,TGTGCCAGCAGTTTCTTAGCGGGAGGGTTCCCCGAGCAGTACTTC,TRBV28,TRBD2,-,TRBJ2-7
CASSLAQTSATYEQYF,TGTGCCAGCAGCTTAGCTCAGACTAGCGCTACCTACGAGCAGTACTTC,TRBV7-2,TRBD2,-,TRBJ2-7
CASSEGQGVYSPLHF,TGTGCCAGCAGCGAGGGACAGGGGGTGTATTCACCCCTCCACTTT,TRBV7-8,TRBD1,many,TRBJ1-6
CASSRQTGGGETQYF,TGTGCCAGCAGTAGACAAACAGGGGGCGGAGAGACCCAGTACTTC,TRBV12-3/TRBV12-4,TRBD1,many,TRBJ2-5